This TCR beta chain stems from a study of T cell responses to AZD1222 COVID-19 vaccine. The CDR3 has 14 residues. After removal of 5 bases from V and 4 bases from J, the junction contained 5 bases not matched to a gene. CDR1 is SGHDT and CDR2 is YYEEEE in the germline V gene. Study results and caveats: Donors skewed white British and female; clonal diversity was possibly underestimated. Researchers took repertoire samples only after the peak T cell response had come. Reports indicate that nearly half of spike-specific TCRs are directed at unmutated variant regions.

Profiling relied on immunoSEQ multiplex PCR, and the TCRdb table lists in-frame clones only, not all of them. The table lists 99,000 or so clones, roughly 82% of them singletons. This clone was seen once. The antigen remains undetermined. The clonotype was recovered from an adult in good health. The sample in question was peripheral blood, obtained on day 0 of AZD1222 vaccination. This chain uses TRBV5-6 with TRBJ2-2; 7 bases align to TRBD1. CDR3 sequence reads: CASRETGSTGELFF. Written as DNA, the CDR3 is TGTGCCAGCAGGGAGACAGGGTCCACCGGGGAGCTGTTTTTT. Drawing the rest from reference TRBV5-6 and TRBJ2-2, the complete variable domain is DAGVTQSPTHLIKTRGQQVTLRCSPKSGHDTVSWYQQALGQGPQFIFQYYEEEERQRGNFPDRFSGHQFPNYSSELNVNALLLGDSALYLCASRETGSTGELFFGEGSRLTVL.